The source of this TCR beta chain is a study of spatial heterogeneity in lung cancer. Study background: Every unique TCR and UMI combination, on average, appeared more than ten times in raw reads.

The time point: sample taken at primary tumor resection. Whole RNA obtained from tumor, nontumor lung or frozen PBMC underwent sequencing without sorting. Each CDR3 protein is one row after TCRdb ran MiXCR on the 5' RACE reads. The sample records about 41,000 distinct CDR3 sequences, roughly 12% being singletons. The V gene's germline CDR1 is SQVTM and CDR2 ANQGSEA. This CDR3 spans 11 amino acids. The V gene lost 6 bases and the J gene lost 4 bases, with 9 bases spanning the gap. In this sample, this clonotype turned up a few times. The specimen was PBMCs, collected at surgery. This sequence was found in a female donor with early-stage non-small cell lung cancer. This chain uses TRBV29-1 with TRBJ1-2, with a possible D match to TRBD1 (5 bases). The CDR3: CSVETVYGYTF. The CDR3 nucleotides read TGCAGCGTGGAGACAGTCTATGGCTACACCTTC.